The present entry profiles one T cell receptor (beta chain) with its context. The antigen is not known. Germline assignment: CDR1 SGHRS and CDR2 YFSETQ. The CDR3 totals 16 residues. Germline trimming cut 5 bases from V and 6 bases from J; bases unmatched to any gene: 15. TCRdb reanalysed the reads using MiXCR and keeps one entry per CDR3 protein. The data show 230,000 or so distinct CDR3 sequences, approximately 38% seen once. This entry is derived from a study of T cell repertoires in cytomegalovirus infection. The material was CD8+ T cells from cultured PBMCs, obtained from culture after CMV antigen stimulation. V and J are TRBV5-1 and TRBJ2-3; TRBD1 matches 7 bases. This receptor was taken from a human donor in good health (CMV status not recorded). Some clones in this sample may be carry-over from other donors' samples. CDR3 sequence reads: CASRYRTGSPVDTQYF. The CDR3 DNA sequence: TGCGCCAGCAGATACCGGACAGGAAGCCCCGTGGATACGCAGTATTTT.